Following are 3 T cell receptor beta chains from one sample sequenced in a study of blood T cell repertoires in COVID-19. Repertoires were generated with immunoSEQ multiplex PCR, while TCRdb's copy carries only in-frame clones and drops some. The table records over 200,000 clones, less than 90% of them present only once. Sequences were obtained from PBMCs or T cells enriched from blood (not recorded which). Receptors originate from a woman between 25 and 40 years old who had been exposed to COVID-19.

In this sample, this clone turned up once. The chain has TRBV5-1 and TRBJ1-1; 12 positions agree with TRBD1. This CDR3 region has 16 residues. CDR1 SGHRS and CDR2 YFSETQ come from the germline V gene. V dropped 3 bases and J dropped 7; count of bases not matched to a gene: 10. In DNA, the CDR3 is TGCGCCAGCAGCTCGGGACAGGGGGCAGAAAGGGATGAAGCTTTCTTT. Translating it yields CASSSGQGAERDEAFF.

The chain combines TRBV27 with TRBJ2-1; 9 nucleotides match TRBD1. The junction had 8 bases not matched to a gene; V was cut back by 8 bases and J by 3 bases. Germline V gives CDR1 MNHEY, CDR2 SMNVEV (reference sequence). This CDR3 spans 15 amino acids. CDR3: CASGDGTGSYNEQFF. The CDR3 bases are TGTGCCAGCGGGGACGGGACAGGGAGCTACAATGAGCAGTTCTTC.

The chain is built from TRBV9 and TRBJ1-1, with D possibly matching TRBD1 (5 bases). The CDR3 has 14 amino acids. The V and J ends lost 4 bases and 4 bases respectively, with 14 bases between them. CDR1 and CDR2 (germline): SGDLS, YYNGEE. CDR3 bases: TGTGCCAGCAGCCCAGACGGGAGGGGCACTGAAGCTTTCTTT. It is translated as CASSPDGRGTEAFF. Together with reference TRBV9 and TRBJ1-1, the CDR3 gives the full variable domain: DSGVTQTPKHLITATGQRVTLRCSPRSGDLSVYWYQQSLDQGLQFLIQYYNGEERAKGNILERFSAQQFPDLHSELNLSSLELGDSALYFCASSPDGRGTEAFFGQGTRLTVV.